Listed here are 4 T cell receptor beta chains from one sample, sequenced in a study of identical twins. TCRdb reprocessed the 5' RACE reads via MiXCR and lists one record per CDR3 protein. The top ten hold roughly 3% of the sample, which has hundreds of thousands of distinct CDR3 sequences, about 24% seen once. These same records also appear under a second study, on T cells expressing NK-cell markers.

The sequenced sample consisted of CD4+ T cells sorted from blood. The source is a woman aged 18 to 35 in good health.

The chain employs TRBV15 and TRBJ2-1; D gene uncertain. The V and J ends lost 1 base and 12 bases respectively, with 10 bases between them. CDR3 size: 12 residues. CDR1 and CDR2 from the germline V gene are LNHNV and YYDKDF (reference sequence). CDR3 in amino acids: CATSRVSARQFF. DNA of the CDR3: TGTGCCACCAGCAGAGTCTCAGCGAGGCAGTTCTTC.

This CDR3 is CAISAGQGDSPLHF. The CDR3 DNA reads TGTGCCATCAGCGCCGGACAGGGGGATTCACCCCTCCACTTT. V usage is TRBV10-3 and J usage is TRBJ1-6; 10 bases match TRBD1. CDR1 is ENHRY and CDR2 is SYGVKD in the germline V gene. The CDR3 consists of 14 residues. The ends lost 6 bases at V and 8 bases at J; junction bases unmatched: 4.

The chain is built from TRBV7-2 and TRBJ2-5, with 9 bases that match TRBD2. CDR1 and CDR2 (germline): SGHTA, FQGNSA. The CDR3 has 15 amino acids. The trim removed 3 bases at V and 5 bases at J, leaving 7 bases unmatched. CDR3 in amino acids: CASSFLAGGTETQYF. DNA for the CDR3: TGTGCCAGCAGCTTTTTGGCGGGAGGGACCGAGACCCAGTACTTC.

This chain connects TRBV30 to TRBJ2-1, with TRBD2 matching over 8 bases. The V gene end was trimmed by 2 bases and the J gene end by 5 bases; junction bases not matched to a gene: 8. Germline V gene lookup returns CDR1 GTSNPN and CDR2 SVGIG (reference sequence). CDR3 length equals 15 residues. Here the CDR3 reads CAWSPPGAGDNEQFF. In DNA form, the CDR3 reads TGTGCCTGGAGTCCTCCGGGAGCGGGGGACAATGAGCAGTTCTTC.